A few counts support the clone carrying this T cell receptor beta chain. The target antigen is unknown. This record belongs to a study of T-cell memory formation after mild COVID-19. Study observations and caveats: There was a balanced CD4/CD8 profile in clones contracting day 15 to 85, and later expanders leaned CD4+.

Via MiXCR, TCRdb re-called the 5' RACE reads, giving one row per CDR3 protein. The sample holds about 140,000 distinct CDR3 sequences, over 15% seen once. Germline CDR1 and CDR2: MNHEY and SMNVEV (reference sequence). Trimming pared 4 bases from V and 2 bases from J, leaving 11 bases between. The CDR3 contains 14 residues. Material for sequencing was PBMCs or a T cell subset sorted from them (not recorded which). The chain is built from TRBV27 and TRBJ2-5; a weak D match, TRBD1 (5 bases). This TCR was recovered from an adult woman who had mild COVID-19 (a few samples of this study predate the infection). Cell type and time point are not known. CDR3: CASSSQGPQETQYF. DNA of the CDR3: TGTGCCAGCAGTTCTCAGGGTCCGCAAGAGACCCAGTACTTC.